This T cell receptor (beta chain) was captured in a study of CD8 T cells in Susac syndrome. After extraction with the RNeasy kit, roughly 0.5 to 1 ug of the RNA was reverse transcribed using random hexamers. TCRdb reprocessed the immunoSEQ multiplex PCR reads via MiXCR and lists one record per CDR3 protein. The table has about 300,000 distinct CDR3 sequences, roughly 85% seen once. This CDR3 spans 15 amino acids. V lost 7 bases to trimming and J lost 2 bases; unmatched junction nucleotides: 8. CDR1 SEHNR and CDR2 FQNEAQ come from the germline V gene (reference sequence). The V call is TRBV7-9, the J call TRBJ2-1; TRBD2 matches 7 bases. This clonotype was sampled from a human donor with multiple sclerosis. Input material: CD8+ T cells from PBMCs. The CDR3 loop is CASTLREAPYNEQFF. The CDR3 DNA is TGTGCCAGCACCCTCCGGGAGGCCCCCTACAATGAGCAGTTCTTC.